These 29 T cell receptor beta chains came from one sample sequenced in a study of blood T cell repertoires in COVID-19 (TCRdb year 2020). The library was built by means of the immunoSEQ multiplex PCR assay. The source is immuneACCESS, and TCRdb retained only in-frame sequences with V and J called. Part of the clones is not carried over; for the studies checked, unresolved V genes explain less than half of this, and the remainder is unexplained. This sample has 200,000 or so clones in its table, and roughly 86% of those were observed once. Jointly, the top ten make up roughly 2.5% of the sample. The specimen sequenced was peripheral blood. These receptors all stem from a woman in her fifties or sixties with acute or convalescent COVID-19.

The J gene is TRBJ2-5, the V gene TRBV6-6; D call uncertain. V was trimmed by 6 bases and J by 0 bases, leaving 14 bases between them. Germline CDR1 MNHNY, CDR2 SVGAGI (reference sequence). CDR3 size: 15 residues. The CDR3 loop reads CASRDSGIHQETQYF. The DNA for the CDR3 is TGTGCCAGCAGAGACTCCGGCATCCACCAAGAGACCCAGTACTTC.

Comments on this clone: The junction does not match germline at one end; this may be a read error. The chain carries TRBV7-6 and TRBJ1-2; possibly TRBD1 for D (5 bases). The CDR3 totals 15 residues. The V gene's germline CDR1 is SGHVS and CDR2 FNYEAQ. CDR3 region: CASSLAGGSPYGYTF. The DNA for the CDR3 is TGTGCCAGCAGCCTAGCGGGGGGTTCCCCCTATGGCTACACCTTC.

J is TRBJ1-2 and V is TRBV5-4; 9 bases line up with TRBD1. The CDR3 sequence is 13 residues long. The junction had 5 bases not matched to a gene; V was cut back by 9 bases and J by 2 bases. In germline, CDR1 is SGHNT, CDR2 YYREEE (reference sequence). CDR3 sequence: CATRTGANYGYTF. The CDR3 DNA is TGTGCCACGAGGACAGGGGCGAACTATGGCTACACCTTC. The full variable domain, rest sourced from reference TRBV5-4 and TRBJ1-2, is ETGVTQSPTHLIKTRGQQVTLRCSSQSGHNTVSWYQQALGQGPQFIFQYYREEENGRGNFPPRFSGLQFPNYSSELNVNALELDDSALYLCATRTGANYGYTFGSGTRLTVV.

This chain links TRBV7-2 with TRBJ2-7; TRBD1 matches 10 bases. Germline CDR1 reads SGHTA; CDR2 reads FQGNSA. The CDR3 extends over 13 amino acids. With V trimmed by 5 bases and J by 5 bases, 3 bases remained unmatched. The CDR3: CASSLDRGDEQYF. The CDR3 bases are TGTGCCAGCAGCCTGGACAGGGGGGACGAGCAGTACTTC.

This clone is a singleton in its sample. Within the sample, other DNA sequences also encode this same CDR3. The chain is built from TRBV5-1 and TRBJ2-7; D is unresolved. The CDR3 contains 12 residues. Germline V gives CDR1 SGHRS, CDR2 YFSETQ. V was trimmed by 1 base and J by 3 bases, leaving 5 bases between them. CDR3 residues: CASSLTGYEQYF. For the CDR3, the DNA is TGCGCCAGCAGCTTGACGGGCTACGAGCAGTACTTC.

The rearrangement uses TRBV5-4 and TRBJ2-3; TRBD2 is a possible D gene (5 bases). Trimming shortened V by 0 bases and J by 1 base, and 9 bases separated the two germline ends. Germline values: CDR1 SGHNT, CDR2 YYREEE (reference sequence). The CDR3 has 15 amino acids. CDR3 loop: CASSLGAGRTDTQYF. Here the CDR3 DNA reads TGTGCCAGCAGCTTGGGGGCGGGTCGCACAGATACGCAGTATTTT. Variable domain in full (rest from reference TRBV5-4 and TRBJ2-3): ETGVTQSPTHLIKTRGQQVTLRCSSQSGHNTVSWYQQALGQGPQFIFQYYREEENGRGNFPPRFSGLQFPNYSSELNVNALELDDSALYLCASSLGAGRTDTQYFGPGTRLTVL.

This clone was found once. The V gene is TRBV7-6, the J gene TRBJ2-3; a weak D match, TRBD2 (6 bases). Germline V gene lookup returns CDR1 SGHVS and CDR2 FNYEAQ. This CDR3 contains 16 residues. Trimming stripped 5 bases from V and 2 bases from J, with 17 bases between. In DNA form, the CDR3 reads TGTGCCAGCAGCCTGTTCCAGGCTAGCGCCACAGATACGCAGTATTTT. It is translated as CASSLFQASATDTQYF.

The genes are TRBV7-9 and TRBJ1-5; no reliable D call. The CDR3 spans 15 residues. Per germline, CDR1 SEHNR and CDR2 FQNEAQ (reference sequence). V gave up 1 base and J gave up 2 bases, with 9 bases separating them. In DNA form, the CDR3 reads TGTGCCAGCAGCTTAGACGCGGGAGGCAATCAGCCCCAGCATTTT. It encodes CASSLDAGGNQPQHF. Supplemented by reference TRBV7-9 and TRBJ1-5, the full variable domain reads DTGVSQNPRHKITKRGQNVTFRCDPISEHNRLYWYRQTLGQGPEFLTYFQNEAQLEKSRLLSDRFSAERPKGSFSTLEIQRTEQGDSAMYLCASSLDAGGNQPQHFGDGTRLSIL.

The chain carries TRBV7-3 and TRBJ2-7, with D tentatively TRBD2 (6 bases). Per the germline V gene, CDR1 is SGHTA and CDR2 is FQGTGA. Trimming took off 5 bases at V and 4 bases at J, with 18 bases between the two ends. The CDR3 has 15 amino acids. In DNA form, the CDR3 reads TGTGCCAGCAGCACCGTTGGAGGAGGGGTGTACGAGCAGTACTTC. It encodes CASSTVGGGVYEQYF. Looking up the rest from reference TRBV7-3 and TRBJ2-7 gives the full variable domain: GAGVSQTPSNKVTEKGKYVELRCDPISGHTALYWYRQSLGQGPEFLIYFQGTGAADDSGLPNDRFFAVRPEGSVSTLKIQRTERGDSAVYLCASSTVGGGVYEQYFGPGTRLTVT.

The rearrangement links TRBV7-2 to TRBJ2-3, with D unclear. Trimming stripped 0 bases from V and 5 bases from J, with 12 bases between. The CDR3 consists of 15 residues. Germline CDR1 SGHTA, CDR2 FQGNSA. The CDR3: CASSLAFLPGDTQYF. In nucleotides, the CDR3 is TGTGCCAGCAGCTTAGCGTTCCTTCCCGGAGATACGCAGTATTTT.

The rearrangement joins TRBV5-1 to TRBJ1-3, with D possibly TRBD1 on 6 matching bases. The CDR3 has 13 amino acids. Germline lookup yields CDR1 SGHRS and CDR2 YFSETQ. Trimming cost V 7 bases and J 0 bases, with 8 bases left between them. CDR3 DNA sequence: TGCGCCAGCCGACAGGCCTCTGGAAACACCATATATTTT. Its protein product is CASRQASGNTIYF.

Notes on this clone: A read error may account for a junction end that differs from germline. The chain recombines TRBV28 with TRBJ2-7; 9 nucleotides align to TRBD2. Germline V gene sequence: CDR1 MDHEN, CDR2 SYDVKM. This CDR3 has 13 residues. In DNA, the CDR3 is TGCAAGATCAGCGGGGGGAGCTCCTACGAGCAGTACTTC. Residues: CKISGGSSYEQYF.

The chain recombines TRBV3-1 (or the pseudogene TRBV3-2) with TRBJ2-7; D is perhaps TRBD1 (6 bases). The CDR3 runs 13 residues. V was pared by 0 bases and J by 6 bases, with 9 bases between. CDR1 is LGHDT and CDR2 is YNNKEL in the germline V gene (reference sequence). The CDR3 is CASSQDRGREQYF. CDR3 DNA sequence: TGTGCCAGCAGCCAAGACAGGGGACGCGAGCAGTACTTC.

This sequence joins TRBV7-2 and TRBJ1-1; D uncertain. CDR3 length: 16 amino acids. Trimming shortened V by 5 bases and J by 4 bases, and 20 bases separated the two germline ends. Germline CDR1 is SGHTA and CDR2 is FQGNSA. The CDR3 coding sequence is TGTGCCAGCAGCGCTTATATGGGTATGGCAGGCACTGAAGCTTTCTTT. Translation: CASSAYMGMAGTEAFF.

V usage is TRBV7-2 and J usage is TRBJ1-1; D may be TRBD1 (5 bases). CDR3 size: 15 residues. Germline V gene sequence: CDR1 SGHTA, CDR2 FQGNSA. The V and J ends lost 2 bases and 1 base respectively, with 11 bases between them. For the CDR3, the DNA is TGTGCCAGCAGCTTATTTAGACAGCAGAACACTGAAGCTTTCTTT. This encodes CASSLFRQQNTEAFF.

The V call is TRBV30, the J call TRBJ1-2; D unresolved. Germline CDR1 GTSNPN, CDR2 SVGIG (reference sequence). This CDR3 has 12 residues. V was pared by 3 bases and J by 8 bases, with 13 bases between. The CDR3 protein is CAWSSDTGGYTF. In DNA, the CDR3 is TGTGCCTGGAGCTCTGATACGGGGGGCTACACCTTC.

The rearrangement joins TRBV19 to TRBJ1-2; D gene uncertain. V was trimmed by 2 bases and J by 2 bases, leaving 15 bases between them. CDR1 is LNHDA and CDR2 is SQIVND in the germline V gene (reference sequence). This CDR3 is built from 16 residues. DNA for the CDR3: TGTGCCAGTAGTATAAGAAGTCTGGCAGAAAACTATGGCTACACCTTC. Amino acid sequence: CASSIRSLAENYGYTF.

The CDR3 DNA reads TGTGCCTGGAGTGGGGGGGTCTCTGGAAACACCATATATTTT. Translating it yields CAWSGGVSGNTIYF. The chain is built from TRBV30 and TRBJ1-3, with TRBD1 as a possible D gene (5 bases). Per germline, CDR1 GTSNPN and CDR2 SVGIG (reference sequence). The CDR3 is 14 amino acids. V lost 1 base to trimming and J lost 0 bases, with 7 bases between them. Full variable domain (rest looked up from reference TRBV30 and TRBJ1-3): SQTIHQWPATLVQPVGSPLSLECTVEGTSNPNLYWYRQAAGRGLQLLFYSVGIGQISSEVPQNLSASRPQDRQFILSSKKLLLSDSGFYLCAWSGGVSGNTIYFGEGSWLTVV.

The chain joins TRBV19 to TRBJ2-2, with 10 bases fitting TRBD2. Germline-derived CDR1 and CDR2 are LNHDA and SQIVND (reference sequence). The CDR3 spans 19 residues. V lost 1 base to trimming and J lost 3 bases; unmatched junction nucleotides: 11. The CDR3 is CASSIGPSGLARYTGELFF. The CDR3 region has the DNA TGTGCCAGTAGTATAGGGCCCTCGGGACTAGCGCGATACACCGGGGAGCTGTTTTTT.

V is TRBV7-3 and J is TRBJ1-2, with no clear D. The V gene's germline CDR1 is SGHTA and CDR2 FQGTGA. This CDR3 is built from 14 residues. Trimming stripped 5 bases from V and 7 bases from J, with 17 bases between. DNA for the CDR3: TGTGCCAGCAGCCCCGGGAGGGAGGGTAGTGGCTACACCTTC. Encoded protein: CASSPGREGSGYTF.

The chain uses TRBV9 and TRBJ1-2, with 7 bases that match TRBD1. After removal of 5 bases from V and 6 bases from J, the junction contained 10 bases not matched to a gene. Germline-derived CDR1 and CDR2 are SGDLS and YYNGEE. The CDR3 runs 14 residues. The CDR3 reads CASSRGQATNGYTF. CDR3 nucleotide sequence: TGTGCCAGCAGTCGTGGACAGGCTACGAATGGCTACACCTTC. The full variable domain, its missing parts supplied by reference TRBV9 and TRBJ1-2, is DSGVTQTPKHLITATGQRVTLRCSPRSGDLSVYWYQQSLDQGLQFLIQYYNGEERAKGNILERFSAQQFPDLHSELNLSSLELGDSALYFCASSRGQATNGYTFGSGTRLTVV.

This chain joins TRBV5-1 and TRBJ2-3; possibly TRBD2 for D (6 bases). Germline CDR1 reads SGHRS; CDR2 reads YFSETQ. With 1 base removed from V and 2 bases from J, the gap between germline ends came to 11 bases. The CDR3 has 15 amino acids. Here the CDR3 DNA reads TGCGCCAGCAGCTTGTCGGGAGCTGCCACAGATACGCAGTATTTT. Its translation: CASSLSGAATDTQYF.

The rearrangement joins TRBV20-1 to TRBJ1-4; D perhaps matches TRBD1 (5 bases). Germline loops: CDR1 DFQATT, CDR2 SNEGSKA (reference sequence). This CDR3 is 11 amino acids long. The CDR3 DNA is TGCCTTGGCAGGGTTGGCGAAAAACTGTTTTTT. Translated, it gives CLGRVGEKLFF.

The chain links TRBV20-1 to TRBJ1-5, with D maybe TRBD1 (6 bases). This CDR3 contains 17 residues. V was shortened by 3 bases and J by 2 bases, with 20 bases between the two germline ends. CDR1 is DFQATT and CDR2 is SNEGSKA in the germline V gene (reference sequence). This CDR3 is CSASDVDRYLGNQPQHF. The DNA for the CDR3 is TGCAGTGCTAGTGATGTTGACAGGTATTTAGGCAATCAGCCCCAGCATTTT.

This sequence joins TRBV4-3 and TRBJ1-2; 8 positions match TRBD1. Germline CDR1 and CDR2: LGHNA and YSLEER. CDR3 length equals 15 residues. Germline trimming cut 0 bases from V and 7 bases from J; bases unmatched to any gene: 7. CDR3 DNA: TGCGCCAGCAGCCAAGATCCCCAGGGGGCGAGTGGCTACACCTTC. This gives the protein CASSQDPQGASGYTF.

The V gene is TRBV24-1, the J gene TRBJ2-3, with D maybe TRBD2 (7 bases). This CDR3 contains 17 residues. Germline CDR1 reads KGHDR; CDR2 reads SFDVKD. V was trimmed by 5 bases and J by 8 bases, leaving 25 bases between them. The CDR3 DNA follows: TGTGCCACCAGTGGAACTGGTGGGGGGGCCGGTTCAGGTACGCAGTATTTT. It encodes CATSGTGGGAGSGTQYF.

V gene TRBV21-1 combines with J gene TRBJ2-1; TRBD1, as called in the table, went unchecked against the DNA. TRBV21-1 is given as a pseudogene. The CDR3 sequence is 20 residues long. The CDR3: CASSNNIACRGERNYNEQFF. The CDR3 region has the DNA TGTGCCAGCAGCAATAATATCGCCTGCAGGGGCGAGAGAAATTACAATGAGCAGTTCTTC.

The J gene is TRBJ2-2, the V gene TRBV18; 8 bases fit TRBD1. Germline V CDR1 and CDR2: KGHSH, LQKENI. This CDR3 comprises 16 residues. V was clipped by 5 bases and J by 2 bases; unmatched bases: 7. This CDR3 is CASSSDRGSNTGELFF. CDR3 bases: TGTGCCAGCTCAAGCGACAGGGGTTCAAACACCGGGGAGCTGTTTTTT.

V gene TRBV4-1 combines with J gene TRBJ1-6; 9 bases map to TRBD1. Germline trimming cut 0 bases from V and 4 bases from J; bases unmatched to any gene: 4. Per germline, CDR1 MGHRA and CDR2 YSYEKL. CDR3 size: 17 residues. CDR3 amino acids: CASSQDPDRGYNSPLHF. The CDR3 region has the DNA TGCGCCAGCAGCCAAGATCCGGACAGGGGATATAATTCACCCCTCCACTTT.